The 32 T cell receptor beta chains listed next were all sequenced from one sample in a study of T cell responses to AZD1222 COVID-19 vaccine. Generated by immunoSEQ multiplex PCR, the TCRdb table keeps only in-frame clones and is missing some. The sample lists under 150,000 clones, 90% to 95% seen once, with 2.8% in the top ten. Sequences were derived from peripheral blood, sampled on day 0 of MenACWY control vaccination. The receptors were sampled from an adult in good health.

The rearrangement joins TRBV5-6 to TRBJ2-5; D not resolved. V lost 2 bases to trimming and J lost 4 bases, with 15 bases between them. The CDR3 has 15 residues. Germline loops: CDR1 SGHDT, CDR2 YYEEEE. The CDR3: CASSFLDHPPETQYF. CDR3 in DNA: TGTGCCAGCAGCTTCCTGGACCACCCTCCAGAGACCCAGTACTTC.

The rearrangement joins TRBV6-2 or TRBV6-3 to TRBJ1-5, with D possibly TRBD1 on 5 matching bases. The CDR3 loop spans 17 amino acids. V lost 0 bases to trimming and J lost 0 bases, with 12 bases between them. Germline CDR1 reads MNHEY; CDR2 reads SVGEGT. CDR3 in DNA: TGTGCCAGCAGTTACTCTTTCTCGACAGATAGCAATCAGCCCCAGCATTTT. Its protein product is CASSYSFSTDSNQPQHF.

The chain is built from TRBV6-6 and TRBJ2-7; TRBD2 might be the D (6 bases). Germline CDR1 and CDR2: MNHNY and SVGAGI (reference sequence). Trimming stripped 10 bases from V and 2 bases from J, with 15 bases between. This CDR3 has 13 residues. CDR3 protein: CATRTGVPYEQYF. DNA for the CDR3: TGTGCCACCAGAACGGGGGTTCCCTACGAGCAGTACTTC.

V and J are TRBV4-2 and TRBJ2-7; no definite D call. The V gene's germline CDR1 is LGHNA and CDR2 YNFKEQ. V lost 3 bases, J lost 3 bases, and 6 bases lay in between. This CDR3 is 12 amino acids long. In DNA form, the CDR3 reads TGTGCCAGCAGCCAGCTCGACTACGAGCAGTACTTC. Protein: CASSQLDYEQYF.

The rearrangement links TRBV11-2 to TRBJ2-7; D uncertain. V was pared by 0 bases and J by 3 bases, with 6 bases between. The CDR3 consists of 13 residues. Germline V gene data show CDR1 as SGHAT and CDR2 as FQNNGV. The CDR3 loop is CASSLDPNYEQYF. CDR3 DNA: TGTGCCAGCAGCTTAGATCCCAACTACGAGCAGTACTTC.

The CDR3 spells CASSLDSTYEQYF. Written as DNA, the CDR3 is TGTGCCAGCAGCTTAGACAGTACCTACGAGCAGTACTTC. This chain uses TRBV5-4 with TRBJ2-7; possibly TRBD1 for D (5 bases). Germline V gene sequence: CDR1 SGHNT, CDR2 YYREEE (reference sequence). This CDR3 has 13 amino acids. Trimming took off 2 bases at V and 2 bases at J, with 8 bases between the two ends.

The rearrangement joins TRBV6-5 to TRBJ2-7; D not certain. Germline loops: CDR1 MNHEY, CDR2 SVGAGI. The CDR3 has 12 residues. Trimming took 6 bases from V and 5 from J, leaving 11 bases between them. CDR3 nucleotides: TGTGCCAGCAGGGACGGTCCGGACGAGCAGTACTTC. It is translated as CASRDGPDEQYF.

This chain links TRBV5-1 with TRBJ2-1; 14 bases are shared with TRBD2. CDR1 is SGHRS and CDR2 is YFSETQ in the germline V gene. There are 15 residues in the CDR3. The trim removed 4 bases at V and 5 bases at J, leaving 2 bases unmatched. The CDR3 here is CASSPGLAGDNEQFF. The CDR3 bases are TGCGCCAGCAGCCCGGGACTAGCGGGAGACAATGAGCAGTTCTTC.

V gene TRBV18 combines with J gene TRBJ1-6, with D possibly being TRBD1 (5 bases). Per germline, CDR1 KGHSH and CDR2 LQKENI. V was clipped by 6 bases and J by 6 bases, with 9 bases between them. The CDR3 consists of 13 residues. As DNA, the CDR3 is TGTGCCAGCTCCCCCCAGGGTAATTCACCCCTCCACTTT. Amino acids: CASSPQGNSPLHF.

The J gene is TRBJ2-2, the V gene TRBV2; tentative D call: TRBD2 (6 bases). Trimming left V 6 bases short and J 5 bases short, with 16 bases between. Looked up from germline, CDR1 is SNHLY and CDR2 is FYNNEI. The CDR3 runs 15 residues. CDR3 sequence reads: CASRERAGRTGELFF. The CDR3 bases are TGTGCCAGCAGAGAGAGGGCGGGACGTACCGGGGAGCTGTTTTTT. The full variable domain, rest sourced from reference TRBV2 and TRBJ2-2, is EPEVTQTPSHQVTQMGQEVILRCVPISNHLYFYWYRQILGQKVEFLVSFYNNEISEKSEIFDDQFSVERPDGSNFTLKIRSTKLEDSAMYFCASRERAGRTGELFFGEGSRLTVL.

The chain is built from TRBV28 and TRBJ1-2; perhaps TRBD1 as D (6 bases). The CDR3 length is 14 residues. Trimming shortened V by 5 bases and J by 8 bases, and 18 bases separated the two germline ends. Germline assignment: CDR1 MDHEN and CDR2 SYDVKM. DNA for the CDR3: TGTGCCAGCAGTCTATTAGGGGGGCAGAGGGGCTACACCTTC. Its translation: CASSLLGGQRGYTF.

The chain is built from TRBV19 and TRBJ2-1; 12 bases map to TRBD2. Germline V gene sequence: CDR1 LNHDA, CDR2 SQIVND (reference sequence). This CDR3 is 18 amino acids long. The trim removed 5 bases at V and 2 bases at J, leaving 10 bases unmatched. The CDR3 reads CASSQPSWTSGAYNEQFF. DNA of the CDR3: TGTGCCAGTAGTCAACCCTCCTGGACTAGCGGGGCCTACAATGAGCAGTTCTTC.

The gene calls are TRBV5-1 and TRBJ2-7; unclear D gene. The CDR3 is 15 amino acids. Between the trimmed V and J ends, which lost 0 bases and 4 bases, there was a span of 14 bases. The germline CDR1 and CDR2 sequences are SGHRS and YFSETQ. CDR3 bases: TGCGCCAGCAGCTTGGGGGGATTCCCCGGGTACGAGCAGTACTTC. It encodes CASSLGGFPGYEQYF.

This chain uses TRBV5-6 with TRBJ2-7, with 9 bases lining up with TRBD2. CDR1 and CDR2 from the germline V gene are SGHDT and YYEEEE. The V gene end was trimmed by 0 bases and the J gene end by 7 bases; junction bases not matched to a gene: 11. The CDR3 loop spans 16 amino acids. The CDR3 DNA is TGTGCCAGCAGCTTGGCCAGACTAGCGGAATCTCGGGAGCAGTACTTC. It yields the protein CASSLARLAESREQYF.

In its sample, this clone was seen once. The chain joins TRBV10-3 to TRBJ2-1, with TRBD1 identical over 9 bases. Germline values: CDR1 ENHRY, CDR2 SYGVKD. The CDR3 sequence is 13 residues long. V shed 7 bases, J shed 5 bases, and the junction held 3 bases outside the gene matches. The CDR3: CAITGQGHNEQFF. The CDR3 DNA is TGTGCCATCACGGGACAGGGACACAATGAGCAGTTCTTC.

This clone was recorded once. This chain uses TRBV28 with TRBJ1-5; TRBD1 matches 7 bases. The CDR3 spans 15 residues. The germline gives CDR1 MDHEN, CDR2 SYDVKM. With V trimmed by 7 bases and J by 6 bases, 12 bases remained unmatched. The CDR3 region has the DNA TGTGCCAGCATCCTTAGCGGTCCAGGGGGTCAGCCCCAGCATTTT. Translating it yields CASILSGPGGQPQHF.

This sequence joins TRBV28 and TRBJ1-2; 10 nucleotides line up with TRBD1. The CDR3 is 15 amino acids. CDR1 and CDR2 (germline): MDHEN, SYDVKM. V gave up 3 bases and J gave up 4 bases; unmatched junction bases: 5. This chain's CDR3 is CASSFAGQGFYGYTF. CDR3 bases: TGTGCCAGCAGTTTTGCGGGACAGGGGTTCTATGGCTACACCTTC.

The V call is TRBV20-1, the J call TRBJ1-1, with a tentative D call TRBD1 (5 bases). There are 14 residues in the CDR3. Germline assignment: CDR1 DFQATT and CDR2 SNEGSKA (reference sequence). With 3 bases removed from V and 4 bases from J, the gap between germline ends came to 15 bases. The CDR3, as DNA: TGCAGTGCTAGTCAAGGGGTACTTGGCACTGAAGCTTTCTTT. It translates to CSASQGVLGTEAFF.

The CDR3 nucleotides read TGCGCCAGCAGCTTGGGCTCTGGACAGGGTGCAGATACGCAGTATTTT. Its translation is CASSLGSGQGADTQYF. The gene calls are TRBV5-1 and TRBJ2-3; 8 nucleotides match TRBD1. The CDR3 is 16 residues long. CDR1 is SGHRS and CDR2 is YFSETQ in the germline V gene. The junction had 7 bases not matched to a gene; V was cut back by 0 bases and J by 4 bases.

The genes are TRBV27 and TRBJ1-1; 11 positions match TRBD1. The CDR3 extends over 16 amino acids. Germline-derived CDR1 and CDR2 are MNHEY and SMNVEV (reference sequence). Trimming at V came to 4 bases and at J to 4 bases, leaving 8 bases not matched to a gene. CDR3 region: CASSWWTGGAGTEAFF. DNA of the CDR3: TGTGCCAGCAGTTGGTGGACAGGGGGCGCGGGCACTGAAGCTTTCTTT.

The chain couples TRBV2 to TRBJ2-7; D is unresolved. Trimming removed 7 bases from V and 2 bases from J, with 15 bases in between. The germline CDR1 and CDR2 sequences are SNHLY and FYNNEI. This CDR3 contains 14 residues. The CDR3 sequence is CASKDGPPTYEQYF. CDR3 bases: TGTGCCAGCAAAGATGGACCTCCGACCTACGAGCAGTACTTC.

The chain employs TRBV19 and TRBJ2-2; D remains unclear. Germline values: CDR1 LNHDA, CDR2 SQIVND (reference sequence). The CDR3 has 11 amino acids. V was pared by 3 bases and J by 6 bases, with 2 bases between. In DNA form, the CDR3 reads TGTGCCAGTAGTATGGCCGGGGAGCTGTTTTTT. Its translation is CASSMAGELFF.

V usage is TRBV4-1 and J usage is TRBJ1-5; tentatively, D is TRBD1 (5 bases). The CDR3 is made up of 14 amino acids. CDR1 is MGHRA and CDR2 is YSYEKL in the germline V gene. Trimming took off 3 bases at V and 3 bases at J, with 9 bases between the two ends. Written as DNA, the CDR3 is TGCGCCAGCAGCCATCCGGGACTCAATCAGCCCCAGCATTTT. Amino acids: CASSHPGLNQPQHF.

The rearrangement joins TRBV10-3 to TRBJ1-2, with D unclear. The CDR3 is 15 residues long. V was trimmed by 3 bases and J by 0 bases, leaving 11 bases between them. The V gene's germline CDR1 is ENHRY and CDR2 SYGVKD. CDR3 sequence: CAISEGAAPNYGYTF. Written as DNA, the CDR3 is TGTGCCATCAGTGAAGGCGCAGCACCTAACTATGGCTACACCTTC.

The chain uses TRBV19 and TRBJ2-3; 11 nucleotides match TRBD2. The CDR3 has 15 amino acids. Germline V gene data show CDR1 as LNHDA and CDR2 as SQIVND (reference sequence). Germline trimming cut 3 bases from V and 3 bases from J; bases unmatched to any gene: 2. The CDR3 reads CASSIIAGGTDTQYF. CDR3 bases: TGTGCCAGTAGTATCATAGCGGGAGGGACAGATACGCAGTATTTT.

The genes are TRBV19 and TRBJ1-2; D possibly corresponds to TRBD1 (5 bases). Trimming stripped 3 bases from V and 0 bases from J, with 8 bases between. The germline V gene has CDR1 LNHDA and CDR2 SQIVND (reference sequence). This CDR3 contains 14 residues. The DNA for the CDR3 is TGTGCCAGTAGTATTGAGGGGTCTAACTATGGCTACACCTTC. It yields the protein CASSIEGSNYGYTF.

This clone was seen just once. The rearrangement uses TRBV19 and TRBJ1-2; D ambiguous. This CDR3 contains 13 residues. Germline V gene lookup returns CDR1 LNHDA and CDR2 SQIVND (reference sequence). The ends were cut back, 5 bases at V and 4 bases at J, with 11 bases in the middle. The CDR3 here is CASSARHGYGYTF. CDR3 nucleotide sequence: TGTGCCAGTAGTGCCCGACATGGCTATGGCTACACCTTC.

The chain joins TRBV19 to TRBJ1-5; D gene unclear. Trimming removed 6 bases at V and 3 bases at J, with 9 bases between. Per the germline V gene, CDR1 is LNHDA and CDR2 is SQIVND (reference sequence). The CDR3 has 13 residues. CDR3 sequence: CASSKGANQPQHF. Written as DNA, the CDR3 is TGTGCCAGTAGCAAGGGAGCCAATCAGCCCCAGCATTTT.

The chain carries TRBV19 and TRBJ2-1, with D tentatively TRBD2 (7 bases). The germline gives CDR1 LNHDA, CDR2 SQIVND (reference sequence). The CDR3 spans 16 residues. V was pared by 3 bases and J by 2 bases, with 14 bases between. CDR3 sequence reads: CASSIRGGATYNEQFF. Written as DNA, the CDR3 is TGTGCCAGTAGTATCCGAGGGGGGGCCACCTACAATGAGCAGTTCTTC. Full variable domain (outside the CDR3, taken from reference TRBV19 and TRBJ2-1): DGGITQSPKYLFRKEGQNVTLSCEQNLNHDAMYWYRQDPGQGLRLIYYSQIVNDFQKGDIAEGYSVSREKKESFPLTVTSAQKNPTAFYLCASSIRGGATYNEQFFGPGTRLTVL.

CDR3 sequence (DNA): TGCGCCAGCAGCCAAGGCTGGCAGCGAACATACAACACCATATATTTT. Translation gives CASSQGWQRTYNTIYF. The chain recombines TRBV4-1 with TRBJ1-3, with no clear D. Trimming removed 1 base at V and 7 bases at J, with 17 bases between. Germline loops: CDR1 MGHRA, CDR2 YSYEKL. The CDR3 totals 16 residues.

The rearrangement links TRBV4-1 to TRBJ1-6, with D uncertain. This CDR3 has 16 residues. Trimming took 5 bases from V and 2 from J, leaving 13 bases between them. Germline V gene lookup returns CDR1 MGHRA and CDR2 YSYEKL. CDR3 region: CASSYASSAYNSPLHF. The CDR3 DNA follows: TGCGCCAGCAGCTATGCCTCGTCGGCCTATAATTCACCCCTCCACTTT.

The rearrangement links TRBV28 to TRBJ2-1; 7 bases match TRBD1. CDR1 MDHEN and CDR2 SYDVKM come from the germline V gene. V was clipped by 5 bases and J by 6 bases; unmatched bases: 4. There are 13 residues in the CDR3. CDR3: CASSPTGRNEQFF. The CDR3 DNA sequence: TGTGCCAGCAGTCCGACAGGGCGCAATGAGCAGTTCTTC.